The 32 T cell receptor beta chains in this list originate from one sample, sequenced in a study of beta chain features in type 1 diabetes. Since all of the isolated RNA was reverse transcribed, expressed TCRB transcripts were what got sequenced. Sequencing used immunoSEQ multiplex PCR; TCRdb keeps in-frame clones, though not all of them. The table has 680,000 or so clones, less than 20% seen once. Source material: naive CD4+ T cells from blood. These receptors were obtained from a man younger than 35 in good health.

The J gene is TRBJ1-2, the V gene TRBV29-1; 9 bases agree with TRBD1. The CDR3 consists of 17 residues. Germline V gives CDR1 SQVTM, CDR2 ANQGSEA. V trimming: 6 bases; J trimming: 1 base; junction bases outside the gene matches: 15. In DNA form, the CDR3 reads TGCAGCGTACGACGCGGGGGACAGGGCCTATTTAACTATGGCTACACCTTC. This encodes CSVRRGGQGLFNYGYTF.

This clone was observed a few times. At the DNA level, this CDR3 is encoded by other sequences in the same sample as well. The CDR3 DNA follows: TGCGCCAGCAGCCAACCGACTAGCGGGAGCACAGATACGCAGTATTTT. Translating gives CASSQPTSGSTDTQYF. The chain uses TRBV4-1 and TRBJ2-3, with TRBD2 identical over 10 bases. CDR1 and CDR2 (germline): MGHRA, YSYEKL. V trimming: 2 bases; J trimming: 0 bases; junction bases outside the gene matches: 2. The CDR3 length is 16 residues.

There are a few counts of this clone. CDR3 residues: CASSRYRETNTEAFF. The CDR3 region has the DNA TGTGCCAGCTCACGCTACAGGGAAACGAACACTGAAGCTTTCTTT. The chain has TRBV18 and TRBJ1-1, with D perhaps matching TRBD1 (6 bases). This CDR3 contains 15 residues. Germline V gene lookup returns CDR1 KGHSH and CDR2 LQKENI. V was trimmed by 4 bases and J by 1 base, leaving 13 bases between them.

Only a few counts were recorded for this clone. The chain has TRBV5-4 and TRBJ2-3; 8 nucleotides agree with TRBD2. This CDR3 has 14 amino acids. Germline V lookup: CDR1 SGHNT, CDR2 YYREEE (reference sequence). The junction had 5 bases not matched to a gene; V was cut back by 4 bases and J by 4 bases. This CDR3 reads CASSISGTPDTQYF. CDR3 nucleotides: TGTGCCAGCAGCATTAGCGGGACCCCAGATACGCAGTATTTT.

A few counts support this clone. V gene TRBV9 combines with J gene TRBJ1-2; no firm D call. Germline V CDR1 and CDR2: SGDLS, YYNGEE. Trimming shortened V by 0 bases and J by 1 base, and 13 bases separated the two germline ends. The CDR3 covers 16 residues. DNA for the CDR3: TGTGCCAGCAGCGTAGCTACCCCCACCCATAACTATGGCTACACCTTC. It yields the protein CASSVATPTHNYGYTF.

The chain combines TRBV28 with TRBJ1-1; D not resolved. Germline V gives CDR1 MDHEN, CDR2 SYDVKM. The CDR3 covers 12 residues. V was cut by 2 bases and J by 10 bases, with 11 bases left in between. The CDR3 here is CASSLPVGTAFF. DNA of the CDR3: TGTGCCAGCAGTTTACCGGTGGGTACAGCTTTCTTT.

This chain joins TRBV9 and TRBJ1-5; D perhaps matches TRBD1 (6 bases). Between the trimmed V and J ends, which lost 5 bases and 3 bases, there was a span of 12 bases. This CDR3 spans 14 amino acids. In germline, CDR1 is SGDLS, CDR2 YYNGEE. DNA for the CDR3: TGTGCCAGCAGATCGGGGGGCGACAATCAGCCCCAGCATTTT. Translating gives CASRSGGDNQPQHF.

This clone was observed a handful of times. The rearrangement links TRBV7-2 to TRBJ1-5, with D uncertain. The germline CDR1 and CDR2 sequences are SGHTA and FQGNSA. The CDR3 has 15 amino acids. The V end lost 5 bases, the J end lost 2 bases, and 13 bases lay between the germline ends. The CDR3 sequence: CASSMRGSGNQPQHF. The CDR3 DNA reads as TGTGCCAGCAGCATGAGAGGGTCCGGCAATCAGCCCCAGCATTTT.

Only a few counts were recorded for this clone. The chain couples TRBV6-1 to TRBJ1-1; D unclear. Germline V gene lookup returns CDR1 MNHNS and CDR2 SASEGT. The CDR3 consists of 15 residues. Deletions cut 7 bases from V and 1 base from J, with 16 bases between. The CDR3 nucleotides read TGTGCCAGCACCAGAAGTCGGGTCGAGAACACTGAAGCTTTCTTT. Translating gives CASTRSRVENTEAFF.

This chain connects TRBV12-5 to TRBJ1-1; 7 bases are a match to TRBD1. The trim removed 5 bases at V and 1 base at J, leaving 7 bases unmatched. Looked up from germline, CDR1 is LGHNT and CDR2 is FRNRAP. The CDR3 spans 15 residues. The DNA for the CDR3 is TGTGCTAGTGGTCCAACGGGACAGCCGAACACTGAAGCTTTCTTT. Its protein is CASGPTGQPNTEAFF.

This clone was picked up a small number of times. V is TRBV27 and J is TRBJ2-7; 7 bases line up with TRBD1. Unmatched junction bases numbered 3, after V lost 0 bases and J lost 1 base. CDR3 length: 15 residues. The V gene's germline CDR1 is MNHEY and CDR2 SMNVEV (reference sequence). The CDR3 sequence is CASSLSGDRSYEQYF. As DNA, the CDR3 is TGTGCCAGCAGTTTATCGGGGGACAGATCCTACGAGCAGTACTTC.

This clone was observed at least ten times. Other DNA sequences in this sample translate to the same CDR3. V usage is TRBV7-2 and J usage is TRBJ2-3; D is uncertain. V lost 1 base and J lost 2, with 1 base in between. Germline values: CDR1 SGHTA, CDR2 FQGNSA. The CDR3 is made up of 12 amino acids. The CDR3 here is CASSLDTDTQYF. The CDR3 bases are TGTGCCAGCAGCTTAGACACAGATACGCAGTATTTT.

This clone was seen a few times. V and J are TRBV28 and TRBJ2-1; TRBD1 aligns across 7 bases. The J segment lost 8 bases and the V segment lost 1 base, leaving 5 bases of the junction unmatched. This CDR3 contains 14 residues. The V gene's germline CDR1 is MDHEN and CDR2 SYDVKM. The DNA for the CDR3 is TGTGCCAGCAGTTTATCACAGGGGAGAGATGAGCAGTTCTTC. Encoded protein: CASSLSQGRDEQFF.

The V call is TRBV6-5, the J call TRBJ2-7; 7 bases line up with TRBD1. Per the germline V gene, CDR1 is MNHEY and CDR2 is SVGAGI. This CDR3 region has 15 residues. V gave up 2 bases and J gave up 2 bases; unmatched junction bases: 6. CDR3 in amino acids: CASSYRETGTYEQYF. CDR3 sequence (DNA): TGTGCCAGCAGTTACAGGGAGACAGGGACCTACGAGCAGTACTTC.

The chain has TRBV7-9 and TRBJ2-7, with D uncertain. The ends were cut back, 2 bases at V and 5 bases at J, with 10 bases in the middle. There are 13 residues in the CDR3. In germline, CDR1 is SEHNR, CDR2 FQNEAQ (reference sequence). As DNA, the CDR3 is TGTGCCAGCAGCTTAATGCCGTTGAACGAGCAGTACTTC. Translated: CASSLMPLNEQYF. Complete variable domain (other parts from reference TRBV7-9 and TRBJ2-7): DTGVSQNPRHKITKRGQNVTFRCDPISEHNRLYWYRQTLGQGPEFLTYFQNEAQLEKSRLLSDRFSAERPKGSFSTLEIQRTEQGDSAMYLCASSLMPLNEQYFGPGTRLTVT.

V and J are TRBV5-1 and TRBJ2-3, with 10 positions matching TRBD2. The V segment lost 0 bases and the J segment 0 bases; nucleotides outside the gene matches: 10. In germline, CDR1 is SGHRS, CDR2 YFSETQ. This CDR3 region has 19 residues. CDR3 residues: CASSLVAGGFSASTDTQYF. CDR3 in DNA: TGCGCCAGCAGCTTGGTAGCGGGAGGCTTCTCCGCTAGCACAGATACGCAGTATTTT.

V gene TRBV18 combines with J gene TRBJ1-2; D may be TRBD1 (5 bases). CDR3 length: 15 residues. V lost 5 bases and J 2 bases, leaving 15 bases between the germline ends. Germline CDR1 and CDR2: KGHSH and LQKENI. The DNA for the CDR3 is TGTGCCAGCTCAACAACCGGGACTCCGAACTATGGCTACACCTTC. Its translation: CASSTTGTPNYGYTF.

The chain combines TRBV5-1 with TRBJ2-7; D is undetermined. The CDR3 sequence is 14 residues long. Per germline, CDR1 SGHRS and CDR2 YFSETQ. The ends were cut back, 6 bases at V and 0 bases at J, with 13 bases in the middle. The CDR3 region is CASMLDRRSYEQYF. The CDR3 nucleotides read TGCGCCAGCATGTTGGATCGGCGCTCCTACGAGCAGTACTTC. The complete variable domain, with remaining parts taken from reference TRBV5-1 and TRBJ2-7, reads KAGVTQTPRYLIKTRGQQVTLSCSPISGHRSVSWYQQTPGQGLQFLFEYFSETQRNKGNFPGRFSGRQFSNSRSEMNVSTLELGDSALYLCASMLDRRSYEQYFGPGTRLTVT.

This clone was detected a few times. V usage is TRBV7-8 and J usage is TRBJ1-2; maybe TRBD1 (5 bases). CDR1 SGHVS and CDR2 FQNEAQ come from the germline V gene. The CDR3 loop spans 15 amino acids. Between the trimmed V and J ends, which lost 5 bases and 6 bases, there was a span of 19 bases. The CDR3 reads CASSQNRTTWDGYTF. Here the CDR3 DNA reads TGTGCCAGCAGCCAAAACCGGACAACCTGGGATGGCTACACCTTC.

This clone was seen a few times. The chain joins TRBV9 to TRBJ2-3; D is unclear. The CDR3 loop spans 13 amino acids. The V end was cut by 0 bases, the J end by 4 bases, with 6 bases between. The V gene's germline CDR1 is SGDLS and CDR2 YYNGEE. The CDR3 DNA reads TGTGCCAGCAGCGTAGTCTATTCAGATACGCAGTATTTT. Its protein product is CASSVVYSDTQYF. The whole variable domain, filled in from reference TRBV9 and TRBJ2-3, reads DSGVTQTPKHLITATGQRVTLRCSPRSGDLSVYWYQQSLDQGLQFLIQYYNGEERAKGNILERFSAQQFPDLHSELNLSSLELGDSALYFCASSVVYSDTQYFGPGTRLTVL.

The genes are TRBV5-1 and TRBJ2-5, with D unresolved. Trimming removed 3 bases from V and 3 bases from J, with 6 bases in between. The CDR3 has 12 residues. Germline V gene sequence: CDR1 SGHRS, CDR2 YFSETQ. This chain's CDR3 is CASSWAEETQYF. In nucleotides, the CDR3 is TGCGCCAGCAGCTGGGCGGAAGAGACCCAGTACTTC.

This clone occurred a few times. This rearrangement joins TRBV20-1 to TRBJ1-1, with a possible D match to TRBD1 (5 bases). The V end was cut by 4 bases, the J end by 4 bases, with 7 bases between. The CDR3 is made up of 11 amino acids. CDR1 is DFQATT and CDR2 is SNEGSKA in the germline V gene (reference sequence). This CDR3 reads CSAITGTEAFF. CDR3 bases: TGCAGTGCTATAACAGGCACTGAAGCTTTCTTT.

Only a few counts were recorded for this clone. V usage is TRBV18 and J usage is TRBJ2-7; 12 nucleotides agree with TRBD2. J lost 5 bases, V lost 4 bases, and 6 bases had no gene match. The CDR3 loop spans 15 amino acids. Germline V CDR1 and CDR2: KGHSH, LQKENI. This CDR3 is CASSQTSGGMHEQYF. The DNA for the CDR3 is TGTGCCAGCTCACAAACTAGCGGGGGGATGCACGAGCAGTACTTC.

This clone has just a few counts. The chain uses TRBV4-2 and TRBJ2-1, with 10 bases lining up with TRBD2. CDR3 length equals 15 residues. The V gene end was trimmed by 1 base and the J gene end by 5 bases; junction bases not matched to a gene: 2. Germline CDR1 and CDR2: LGHNA and YNFKEQ. The CDR3 region is CASSQGTSGNNEQFF. The CDR3 nucleotides are TGTGCCAGCAGCCAAGGGACTAGCGGTAACAATGAGCAGTTCTTC.

The rearrangement uses TRBV5-6 and TRBJ1-3; 8 bases fit TRBD1. Germline CDR1 is SGHDT and CDR2 is YYEEEE. The CDR3 runs 16 residues. Trimming took 1 base from V and 0 from J; bases not matched to a gene: 3. CDR3 nucleotide sequence: TGTGCCAGCAGCTTGACAGGGGGTTTCTCTGGAAACACCATATATTTT. This encodes CASSLTGGFSGNTIYF. The full variable domain, with the rest looked up from reference TRBV5-6 and TRBJ1-3, is DAGVTQSPTHLIKTRGQQVTLRCSPKSGHDTVSWYQQALGQGPQFIFQYYEEEERQRGNFPDRFSGHQFPNYSSELNVNALLLGDSALYLCASSLTGGFSGNTIYFGEGSWLTVV.

The CDR3 DNA reads TGCGCCAGCAGCTTGCGGCAGGGCCACACCGGGGAGCTGTTTTTT. It is translated as CASSLRQGHTGELFF. The chain recombines TRBV5-1 with TRBJ2-2; TRBD1 is a possible D gene (5 bases). Germline V CDR1 and CDR2: SGHRS, YFSETQ. CDR3 length: 15 amino acids. The V gene lost 1 base and the J gene lost 3 bases, with 10 bases spanning the gap.

This clone was counted only a few times. The CDR3: CASSRLGASSYEQYF. CDR3 nucleotides: TGTGCCAGCAGTCGGTTGGGGGCTAGCTCCTACGAGCAGTACTTC. The V and J genes are TRBV27 and TRBJ2-7; D might be TRBD1 (6 bases). The CDR3 is made up of 15 amino acids. Deletions cut 5 bases from V and 0 bases from J, with 14 bases between. CDR1 is MNHEY and CDR2 is SMNVEV in the germline V gene (reference sequence).

The chain has TRBV29-1 and TRBJ2-1, with 16 nucleotides matching TRBD2. This CDR3 is built from 18 residues. Trimming at V came to 4 bases and at J to 0 bases, leaving 6 bases not matched to a gene. Per the germline V gene, CDR1 is SQVTM and CDR2 is ANQGSEA. In nucleotides, the CDR3 is TGCAGCGTTGGGGCGGGACTAGCGGGGGGGAGCTCCTACAATGAGCAGTTCTTC. Translated, it gives CSVGAGLAGGSSYNEQFF.

This clone was seen only a few times. This CDR3 is CASSLNEGAGELFF. CDR3 in DNA: TGTGCCAGCAGTTTAAATGAAGGGGCCGGGGAGCTGTTTTTT. The chain carries TRBV28 and TRBJ2-2; D may be TRBD1 (5 bases). From germline, CDR1 is MDHEN and CDR2 SYDVKM. The CDR3 is 14 residues long. The ends were cut back, 2 bases at V and 6 bases at J, with 10 bases in the middle. The whole variable domain, remainder taken from reference TRBV28 and TRBJ2-2, is DVKVTQSSRYLVKRTGEKVFLECVQDMDHENMFWYRQDPGLGLRLIYFSYDVKMKEKGDIPEGYSVSREKKERFSLILESASTNQTSMYLCASSLNEGAGELFFGEGSRLTVL.

This clone was found a few times. The chain is built from TRBV4-2 and TRBJ1-1; 7 bases agree with TRBD1. The CDR3 is 15 residues long. V was pared by 4 bases and J by 0 bases, with 5 bases of the junction left unmatched. In germline, CDR1 is LGHNA, CDR2 YNFKEQ. The CDR3 nucleotides read TGTGCCAGCAGCCGAGAGACAGGGATGAACACTGAAGCTTTCTTT. Translated: CASSRETGMNTEAFF.

This clone has just a few counts. The J gene is TRBJ1-6, the V gene TRBV4-3; D unclear. Germline loops: CDR1 LGHNA, CDR2 YSLEER. V was shortened by 0 bases and J by 10 bases, with 7 bases between the two germline ends. The CDR3 has 13 amino acids. In DNA form, the CDR3 reads TGCGCCAGCAGCCAAGACGGGCGATCACCCCTCCACTTT. Its translation: CASSQDGRSPLHF.

There are a few counts of this clone. CDR3 protein: CASSLAPSVYEQYF. The CDR3 DNA is TGTGCCAGCAGTCTGGCACCTTCCGTCTACGAGCAGTACTTC. The chain recombines TRBV7-9 with TRBJ2-7; the D is unclear. Trimming cost V 6 bases and J 3 bases, with 15 bases left between them. This CDR3 contains 14 residues. Germline CDR1 reads SEHNR; CDR2 reads FQNEAQ (reference sequence).